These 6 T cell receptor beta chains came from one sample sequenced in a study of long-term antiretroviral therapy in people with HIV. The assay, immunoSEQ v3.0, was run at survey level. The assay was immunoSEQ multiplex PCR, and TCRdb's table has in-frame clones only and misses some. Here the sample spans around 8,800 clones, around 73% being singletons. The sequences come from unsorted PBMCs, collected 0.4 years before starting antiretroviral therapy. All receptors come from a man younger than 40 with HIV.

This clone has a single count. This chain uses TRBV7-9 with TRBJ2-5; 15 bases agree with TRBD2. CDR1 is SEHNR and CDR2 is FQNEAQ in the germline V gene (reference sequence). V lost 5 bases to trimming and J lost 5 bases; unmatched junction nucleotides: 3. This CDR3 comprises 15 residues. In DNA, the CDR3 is TGTGCCAGCAGCCAGGGACTAGCGGGGGGCGAGACCCAGTACTTC. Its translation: CASSQGLAGGETQYF.

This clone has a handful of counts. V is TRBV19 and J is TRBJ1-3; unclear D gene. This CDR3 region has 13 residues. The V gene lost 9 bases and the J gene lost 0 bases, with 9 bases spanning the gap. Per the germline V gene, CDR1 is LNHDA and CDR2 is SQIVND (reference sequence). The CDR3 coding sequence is TGTGCCAGCAGACACCGCTCTGGAAACACCATATATTTT. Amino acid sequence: CASRHRSGNTIYF.

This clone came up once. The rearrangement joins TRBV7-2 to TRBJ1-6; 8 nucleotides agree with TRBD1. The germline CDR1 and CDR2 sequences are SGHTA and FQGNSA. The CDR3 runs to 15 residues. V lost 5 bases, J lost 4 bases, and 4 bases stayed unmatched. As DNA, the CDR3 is TGTGCCAGCAGCACGGGGACAGGTTATAATTCACCCCTCCACTTT. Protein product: CASSTGTGYNSPLHF.

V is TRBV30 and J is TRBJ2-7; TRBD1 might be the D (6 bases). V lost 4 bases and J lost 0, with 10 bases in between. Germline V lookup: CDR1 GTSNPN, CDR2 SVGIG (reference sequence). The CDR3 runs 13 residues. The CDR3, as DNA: TGTGCCTGGAAGGACAGAAGCTCCTACGAGCAGTACTTC. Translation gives CAWKDRSSYEQYF.

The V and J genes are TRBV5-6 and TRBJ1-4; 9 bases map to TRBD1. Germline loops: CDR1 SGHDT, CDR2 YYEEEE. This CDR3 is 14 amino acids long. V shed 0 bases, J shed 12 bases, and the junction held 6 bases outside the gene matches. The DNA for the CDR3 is TGTGCCAGCAGCTTGGTGGGACAGGGTCGGGAACTGTTTTTT. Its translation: CASSLVGQGRELFF.

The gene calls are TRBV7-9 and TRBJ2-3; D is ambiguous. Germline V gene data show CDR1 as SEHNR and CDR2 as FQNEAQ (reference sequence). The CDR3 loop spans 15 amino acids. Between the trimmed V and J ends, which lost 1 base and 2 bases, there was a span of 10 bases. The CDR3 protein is CASSLEARPTDTQYF. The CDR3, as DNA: TGTGCCAGCAGCTTAGAGGCGCGACCCACAGATACGCAGTATTTT.